Shown below are 21 T cell receptor beta chains from a single sample sequenced in a study of blood T cell repertoires in COVID-19. Produced via immunoSEQ multiplex PCR; TCRdb's table is partial and in-frame only. The repertoire has 200,000 to 250,000 clones, approximately 79% of them found once; the top ten carry more than 4.5%. Sequencing used peripheral blood. The origin of the receptors is a woman older than 75 with active or convalescent COVID-19.

The chain is built from TRBV2 and TRBJ2-5; TRBD1 agrees at 10 bases. V shed 8 bases, J shed 4 bases, and the junction held 10 bases outside the gene matches. Germline-derived CDR1 and CDR2 are SNHLY and FYNNEI. This CDR3 contains 15 residues. This CDR3 reads CASQRQGARSETQYF. DNA for the CDR3: TGTGCCAGCCAAAGACAGGGGGCGCGGTCAGAGACCCAGTACTTC.

The chain joins TRBV30 to TRBJ2-1; TRBD2 matches 8 bases. Germline CDR1 GTSNPN, CDR2 SVGIG (reference sequence). The V gene end was trimmed by 0 bases and the J gene end by 3 bases; junction bases not matched to a gene: 7. The CDR3 totals 16 residues. In DNA form, the CDR3 reads TGTGCCTGGAGTGTAACTAGCGGAACATACTACAATGAGCAGTTCTTC. This codes for CAWSVTSGTYYNEQFF.

The gene calls are TRBV6-2 or TRBV6-3 and TRBJ1-2; 7 nucleotides line up with TRBD1. Trimming removed 2 bases from V and 4 bases from J; junction bases left unmatched: 4. The CDR3 loop spans 14 amino acids. Germline V lookup: CDR1 MNHEY, CDR2 SVGEGT. The CDR3 DNA follows: TGTGCCAGCAGTTACAGGGGGCGCAGCTATGGCTACACCTTC. This sequence encodes CASSYRGRSYGYTF.

The chain links TRBV3-1 (or the pseudogene TRBV3-2) to TRBJ1-1; 8 nucleotides line up with TRBD1. This CDR3 spans 14 amino acids. Germline CDR1 reads LGHDT; CDR2 reads YNNKEL (reference sequence). The V and J ends lost 4 bases and 4 bases, in that order; junction bases with no gene match: 5. CDR3 residues: CASSLTGGRTEAFF. For the CDR3, the DNA is TGTGCCAGCAGCCTTACAGGGGGTCGCACTGAAGCTTTCTTT.

Concerning this clone itself: The sample carries other DNA sequences with the same CDR3. The rearrangement uses TRBV5-1 and TRBJ1-2; maybe TRBD1 (6 bases). The germline V and J ends were trimmed by 2 bases and 3 bases, with 8 bases remaining between them. Germline V gene sequence: CDR1 SGHRS, CDR2 YFSETQ. The CDR3 extends over 13 amino acids. CDR3 amino acids: CASSLQGDYGYTF. For the CDR3, the DNA is TGCGCCAGCAGCTTACAGGGAGACTATGGCTACACCTTC. The full variable domain, with the rest looked up from reference TRBV5-1 and TRBJ1-2, is KAGVTQTPRYLIKTRGQQVTLSCSPISGHRSVSWYQQTPGQGLQFLFEYFSETQRNKGNFPGRFSGRQFSNSRSEMNVSTLELGDSALYLCASSLQGDYGYTFGSGTRLTVV.

This clone was seen a few times. This chain connects TRBV7-8 to TRBJ1-5; 8 bases are shared with TRBD1. In germline, CDR1 is SGHVS, CDR2 FQNEAQ. This CDR3 has 17 amino acids. V was pared by 5 bases and J by 6 bases, with 15 bases of the junction left unmatched. As DNA, the CDR3 is TGTGCCAGCAGCCGGCCGATGTGGACAGGGTCTGGTCAGCCCCAGCATTTT. Its protein product is CASSRPMWTGSGQPQHF.

The chain carries TRBV18 and TRBJ1-1, with 7 positions matching TRBD1. The CDR3 loop spans 13 amino acids. The junction had 4 bases not matched to a gene; V was cut back by 2 bases and J by 7 bases. Germline loops: CDR1 KGHSH, CDR2 LQKENI. The chain's CDR3 is CASSPGTASEAFF. The CDR3 DNA is TGTGCCAGCTCACCAGGGACAGCCAGTGAAGCTTTCTTT.

The chain recombines TRBV6-5 with TRBJ2-3, with D perhaps TRBD1 (6 bases). V lost 8 bases to trimming and J lost 1 base, with 13 bases between them. CDR3 size: 14 residues. Germline CDR1 reads MNHEY; CDR2 reads SVGAGI. The CDR3 DNA sequence: TGTGCCAGCTCCCGGGACACAGGCACAGATACGCAGTATTTT. This gives the protein CASSRDTGTDTQYF.

V usage is TRBV7-2 and J usage is TRBJ1-6; D is unclear. The CDR3 is 14 amino acids. Germline CDR1 and CDR2: SGHTA and FQGNSA. V shed 2 bases and J shed 5 bases, with 7 bases lying between them. Written as DNA, the CDR3 is TGTGCCAGCAGCTTAAGTCAGAATAATTCACCCCTCCACTTT. It yields the protein CASSLSQNNSPLHF.

This chain links TRBV29-1 with TRBJ1-2; D is uncertain. Germline CDR1 and CDR2: SQVTM and ANQGSEA. V lost 3 bases, J lost 3 bases, and 5 bases lay in between. The CDR3 is 11 residues long. CDR3 coding DNA: TGCAGCGTTGATTCAGACTATGGCTACACCTTC. Protein: CSVDSDYGYTF.

The chain couples TRBV3-1 (or the pseudogene TRBV3-2) to TRBJ1-6; TRBD1 matches 8 bases. Germline lookup yields CDR1 LGHDT and CDR2 YNNKEL (reference sequence). J gave up 5 bases and V 4 bases, and 1 base lay outside the gene matches. This CDR3 has 14 amino acids. CDR3: CASSPGQDNSPLHF. CDR3 in DNA: TGTGCCAGCAGCCCGGGACAGGATAATTCACCCCTCCACTTT.

The chain employs TRBV6-5 and TRBJ1-1; D might be TRBD1 (6 bases). V lost 6 bases, J lost 4 bases, and 15 bases lay in between. The germline V gene has CDR1 MNHEY and CDR2 SVGAGI. CDR3 length: 14 amino acids. DNA for the CDR3: TGTGCCAGCAGCCCCGGAGGGGGGGGCACTGAAGCTTTCTTT. Amino acids: CASSPGGGGTEAFF.

The CDR3 sequence is CASSLGGQFTDTQYF. For the CDR3, the DNA is TGTGCCAGCAGCTTAGGAGGACAGTTCACAGATACGCAGTATTTT. The genes are TRBV7-9 and TRBJ2-3; tentative D call: TRBD1 (6 bases). The CDR3 spans 15 residues. Germline lookup yields CDR1 SEHNR and CDR2 FQNEAQ (reference sequence). Trimming pared 1 base from V and 2 bases from J, leaving 10 bases between.

The V gene is TRBV5-6, the J gene TRBJ2-3, with 10 bases fitting TRBD2. V shed 2 bases and J 0 bases; nucleotides not matched to a gene: 3. The CDR3 is 16 amino acids. Germline V gene lookup returns CDR1 SGHDT and CDR2 YYEEEE. The CDR3 DNA follows: TGTGCCAGCAGCTTCAGCGGGAGGGCCAGCACAGATACGCAGTATTTT. This sequence encodes CASSFSGRASTDTQYF.

This clone has only one observation. The chain uses TRBV29-1 and TRBJ2-1; 7 nucleotides line up with TRBD2. CDR1 is SQVTM and CDR2 is ANQGSEA in the germline V gene. CDR3 size: 11 residues. After removal of 7 bases from V and 10 bases from J, the junction contained 7 bases not matched to a gene. The CDR3 region is CSAGLPSEQFF. CDR3 DNA sequence: TGCAGCGCGGGACTACCAAGCGAGCAGTTCTTC.

The chain has TRBV10-3 and TRBJ2-1, with 13 bases lining up with TRBD2. V lost 6 bases, J lost 1 base, and 9 bases stayed unmatched. Germline CDR1 reads ENHRY; CDR2 reads SYGVKD. This CDR3 contains 18 residues. This CDR3 is CAIRSGTSGIISYNEQFF. CDR3 nucleotides: TGTGCCATCAGATCCGGGACTAGCGGGATTATTTCCTACAATGAGCAGTTCTTC.

CDR3 in DNA: TGTGCCAGCAGTCCTAGATCGGGGGTAGTTCAGCCCCAGCATTTT. Translating it yields CASSPRSGVVQPQHF. This chain joins TRBV6-5 and TRBJ1-5; D is perhaps TRBD1 (5 bases). The V end was cut by 5 bases, the J end by 6 bases, with 17 bases between. Germline V gives CDR1 MNHEY, CDR2 SVGAGI. The CDR3 runs 15 residues.

This clone was counted at least ten times. V usage is TRBV5-4 and J usage is TRBJ2-1, with 10 bases identical to TRBD2. The V gene's germline CDR1 is SGHNT and CDR2 YYREEE (reference sequence). The CDR3 spans 15 residues. J lost 6 bases, V lost 3 bases, and 6 bases had no gene match. The CDR3 here is CASSSAGGPSNEQFF. The DNA of the CDR3 is TGTGCCAGCAGCTCAGCGGGAGGGCCAAGCAATGAGCAGTTCTTC.

The rearrangement links TRBV7-6 to TRBJ1-4; TRBD1 matches at 8 bases. Germline loops: CDR1 SGHVS, CDR2 FNYEAQ. Trimming cost V 4 bases and J 0 bases; bases outside gene matches: 10. The CDR3 consists of 18 residues. CDR3 in amino acids: CASSSSYRGYATNEKLFF. The DNA of the CDR3 is TGTGCCAGCAGCTCCAGCTACAGGGGGTATGCAACTAATGAAAAACTGTTTTTT.

This CDR3 reads CASSPRRQIGANVLTF. The CDR3 nucleotides are TGTGCCAGCAGCCCCAGGAGGCAAATAGGGGCCAACGTCCTGACTTTC. The rearrangement joins TRBV7-9 to TRBJ2-6; weak D call: TRBD2 (5 bases). The CDR3 length is 16 residues. In germline, CDR1 is SEHNR, CDR2 FQNEAQ (reference sequence). Deletions cut 5 bases from V and 4 bases from J, with 15 bases between.

This clone was seen once. The chain is built from TRBV10-3 and TRBJ2-3; 7 positions agree with TRBD2. Germline V lookup: CDR1 ENHRY, CDR2 SYGVKD. J lost 0 bases, V lost 11 bases, and 5 bases had no gene match. The CDR3 runs 13 residues. The CDR3 here is CASKAGSTDTQYF. Here the CDR3 DNA reads TGTGCCTCCAAAGCGGGGAGCACAGATACGCAGTATTTT.